The 6 T cell receptor beta chains presented below share a single source sample, sequenced in a study of T cells in Graves' hyperthyroidism and ophthalmopathy. Template material for amplifying TCR beta CDR3 regions consisted of RNA transcripts. An initial round of RT-PCR targeting the TCR CDR3 relied on the HTBI primer set. A single record per CDR3 protein comes from TCRdb applying MiXCR to the multiplex PCR reads. The profile shows about 640,000 distinct CDR3 sequences, around 21% of them singletons. Material: blood. The receptors were gathered from a man in his thirties or forties with Graves' ophthalmopathy.

V gene TRBV15 combines with J gene TRBJ2-1; D is possibly TRBD1 or TRBD2 (5 bases each). The CDR3 runs to 15 residues. The germline V gene has CDR1 LNHNV and CDR2 YYDKDF (reference sequence). Trimming shortened V by 1 base and J by 4 bases, and 11 bases separated the two germline ends. The CDR3: CATSRAGLTYNEQFF. CDR3 sequence (DNA): TGTGCCACCAGCAGAGCGGGGCTTACGTACAATGAGCAGTTCTTC.

This clonotype has just a few counts. V gene TRBV20-1 combines with J gene TRBJ1-5, with D tentatively TRBD1 (5 bases). Germline V lookup: CDR1 DFQATT, CDR2 SNEGSKA (reference sequence). V was cut by 0 bases and J by 5 bases, with 14 bases left in between. This CDR3 contains 15 residues. Here the CDR3 DNA reads TGCAGTGCTAGAGAGGAGGTGGGACTCCATCAGCCCCAGCATTTT. Amino acid sequence: CSAREEVGLHQPQHF.

The rearrangement links TRBV28 to TRBJ2-1; no definite D call. The CDR3 is 16 amino acids. CDR1 and CDR2 (germline): MDHEN, SYDVKM. The V end lost 2 bases, the J end lost 0 bases, and 11 bases lay between the germline ends. The CDR3 nucleotides read TGTGCCAGCAGTTTAGATCCTAACAGCTCCTACAATGAGCAGTTCTTC. It specifies CASSLDPNSSYNEQFF.

This sequence joins TRBV18 and TRBJ2-2, with D unclear. V lost 2 bases to trimming and J lost 7 bases, with 14 bases between them. The CDR3 loop spans 15 amino acids. Germline V gives CDR1 KGHSH, CDR2 LQKENI. CDR3 sequence (DNA): TGTGCCAGCTCACCAGGCAGAGGAGTCGGCGGGGAGCTGTTTTTT. Residues: CASSPGRGVGGELFF.

This clonotype was observed a few times. The rearrangement links TRBV7-3 to TRBJ1-1; D is possibly TRBD1 (5 bases). The CDR3 has 13 residues. V dropped 2 bases and J dropped 7 bases, with 11 bases sitting between them. Germline CDR1 is SGHTA and CDR2 is FQGTGA. The CDR3 spells CASSLGANNEAFF. CDR3 DNA: TGTGCCAGCAGCTTAGGGGCTAATAATGAAGCTTTCTTT.

The genes are TRBV7-9 and TRBJ1-1; 11 bases match TRBD1. This CDR3 is 16 amino acids long. Germline CDR1 SEHNR, CDR2 FQNEAQ (reference sequence). V shed 5 bases and J 0 bases; nucleotides not matched to a gene: 5. The CDR3 bases are TGTGCCAGCAGCGATAGGGACAGGGGGATGAACACTGAAGCTTTCTTT. It is translated as CASSDRDRGMNTEAFF. The whole variable domain, remainder taken from reference TRBV7-9 and TRBJ1-1, is DTGVSQNPRHKITKRGQNVTFRCDPISEHNRLYWYRQTLGQGPEFLTYFQNEAQLEKSRLLSDRFSAERPKGSFSTLEIQRTEQGDSAMYLCASSDRDRGMNTEAFFGQGTRLTVV.